The clone carrying this T cell receptor (beta chain) occurred a few times. These data originate in a study of shared T cell receptors in the human thymus. Some clones are missing from TCRdb's copy, which holds only in-frame ones; the method was immunoSEQ multiplex PCR. Among approximately 730,000 clones, 80% to 90% were seen once, and the ten largest hold over 0.008%. The CDR3 spans 16 residues. CDR1 is SNHLY, CDR2 FYNNEI, per germline. V shed 8 bases and J 2 bases; nucleotides not matched to a gene: 14. These sequences were also reported in another study, on human thymus T cells. That source reports: Thymus tissue was removed during corrective cardiac surgery. Blood and thymic repertoires both appeared biased in V and J gene usage.

The source of this sequence is a girl under two years old with a congenital heart defect. J is TRBJ2-7 and V is TRBV2; 8 bases match TRBD1. What was sequenced was thymocytes. The CDR3 loop reads CASWEGQGIATYEQYF. The CDR3 DNA reads TGTGCCAGCTGGGAAGGACAGGGAATAGCCACCTACGAGCAGTACTTC.